The source of this TCR beta chain is a study of cytomegalovirus exposure and HLA in healthy donors. PCR amplification relied on 60 Vbeta primers (plus 13 Jbeta primers). Method: immunoSEQ multiplex PCR; TCRdb's copy keeps in-frame clones and lacks some. The sample totals about 72,000 clones. In regard to this clone: Its specificity is unknown.

The study's findings and limits: Reported results showed that the classifier diagnosed cytomegalovirus status with high specificity and sensitivity.

CDR1 SEHNR and CDR2 FQNEAQ come from the germline V gene (reference sequence). The CDR3 runs 14 residues. The ends were cut back, 2 bases at V and 3 bases at J, with 10 bases in the middle. The chain is built from TRBV7-9 and TRBJ1-1; no reliable D call. This clonotype was sampled from a woman between 35 and 50 years old in good health and CMV-seropositive. The sample comprised PBMCs. The CDR3 loop is CASSLIGSDTEAFF. Here the CDR3 DNA reads TGTGCCAGCAGCTTAATTGGCAGTGACACTGAAGCTTTCTTT.